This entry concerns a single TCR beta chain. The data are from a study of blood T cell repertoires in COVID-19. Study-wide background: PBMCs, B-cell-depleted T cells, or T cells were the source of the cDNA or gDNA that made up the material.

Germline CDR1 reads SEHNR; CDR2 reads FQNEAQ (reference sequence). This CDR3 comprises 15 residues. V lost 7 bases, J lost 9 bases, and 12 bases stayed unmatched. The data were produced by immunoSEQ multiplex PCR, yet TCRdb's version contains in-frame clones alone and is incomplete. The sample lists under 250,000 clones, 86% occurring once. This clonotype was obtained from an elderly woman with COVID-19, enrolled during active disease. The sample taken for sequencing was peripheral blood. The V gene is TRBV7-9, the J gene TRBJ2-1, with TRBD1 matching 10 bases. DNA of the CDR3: TGTGCCAGCACCCTATTGGGGACAGGGGACGGTGAGCAGTTCTTC. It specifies CASTLLGTGDGEQFF.